Reported below is one T cell receptor (beta chain). Its specificity is unknown. This sample is drawn from a study of cytomegalovirus exposure and HLA in healthy donors. Study conclusions and caveats: Listed as cytomegalovirus-associated were 150 to 200 TCR beta chains.

V shed 2 bases, J shed 5 bases, and the junction held 14 bases outside the gene matches. From germline, CDR1 is SGHTA and CDR2 FQGNSA. This CDR3 is 17 amino acids long. The PCR contained 60 Vbeta and 13 Jbeta primers. Generated by immunoSEQ multiplex PCR, the TCRdb table keeps only in-frame clones and is missing some. The table lists about 160,000 clones, approximately 88% of them singletons. Sequencing was carried out using PBMCs. J is TRBJ1-2 and V is TRBV7-2; 7 bases line up with TRBD1. This TCR came from a woman aged 25-40 years in good health and CMV-seronegative. CDR3 in amino acids: CASSLPRQGSQGYGYTF. CDR3 sequence (DNA): TGTGCCAGCAGCTTACCCCGACAGGGCAGTCAAGGTTATGGCTACACCTTC. Combining the CDR3 with reference TRBV7-2 and TRBJ1-2 gives the whole variable domain GAGVSQSPSNKVTEKGKDVELRCDPISGHTALYWYRQSLGQGLEFLIYFQGNSAPDKSGLPSDRFSAERTGGSVSTLTIQRTQQEDSAVYLCASSLPRQGSQGYGYTFGSGTRLTVV.